The present TCR beta chain was sequenced within a study of regulatory T cells in long-lasting Graves disease (dated by TCRdb to the early 2020s). For context, the study as a whole: Newly diagnosed Graves' disease patients had taken antithyroid drugs for less than 3 months. Persistent Graves' disease patients were compared with newly diagnosed Graves' disease patients by peripheral blood TCR sequencing and RNA sequencing. The study was registered as a clinical trial and conducted in China. TCR sequencing covered around 13 persistent and 20 or so newly diagnosed Graves' disease patients, some 33 samples in total. Study-level results and caveats: The study examined only peripheral blood because the primary lesion, thyroid tissue, could not be accessed. Preferential use of TRBV28, TRBJ1-2 and TRBJ2-5 was observed in persistent disease, whereas TRBV20-1 and TRBJ2-1 were favored in newly diagnosed disease. Sequencing and analysis were limited to the TCR beta chain. The authors noted that the small sample size was a limitation that may lower accuracy. Lower TCR Shannon entropy and fewer highly expanded clones were observed in persistent Graves' disease patients than in newly diagnosed patients, which suggested clonal expansion. A larger number of public clonotypes was shared among persistent patients (fewer than 3,000) than among newly diagnosed patients (roughly 930).

The sample's time point label, in plain terms: newly diagnosed GD, antithyroid drugs for less than 3 months. For both TCR sequencing and RNA sequencing, RNA was extracted from PBMCs in TRIzol. The diagnosis of Graves' disease followed American Thyroid Association guidelines. Patients for the study were recruited at an endocrinology department in Xi'an, China. From each patient, about 9.7 milliliters of peripheral blood was collected into an EDTA anticoagulant tube. Ficoll Paque Plus density gradient separation was used to isolate PBMCs, and no further T cell sorting was done. An Agilent 2100 Bioanalyzer and agarose gel were used to check RNA quality, while a NanoDrop 2000 measured RNA concentration. The library was produced with multiplex PCR. Sequencing was carried out with an Illumina HiSeq 4000. TCR beta libraries were built with iRepertoire HTBI primers and Arm-PCR amplification of CDR3 regions. Gel purification was performed on PCR products prior to sequencing. The authors' analysis ran thus. Gene usage analysis of CDR3 amino acid clonotypes relied on the 60 or so TRBV and 12 to 15 TRBJ segments identified across samples. COPE and FqMerger were used to merge filtered high-quality paired reads into contigs. Contigs were aligned with BLAST to IMGT TRBV, TRBD and TRBJ reference genes, and CDR3 was defined per IMGT. Clonotypes above 0.1% frequency were classified as highly expanded clones. Repertoire diversity was measured by Shannon entropy, and V-J evenness by the Gini coefficient. A clonotype was considered public if more than one individual shared it. TCRdb applied fastp at Q25 and MiXCR to the public reads, then kept only in-frame beta chains. Here each entry gathers all rows of one CDR3 protein and keeps the most common genes and DNA. The V and J calls reflect TCRdb's pipeline rather than the authors' work. Across this sample there are a few hundred thousand distinct CDR3 sequences, with around 15% seen only once. The ten largest clones add up to 20% to 25% of the sample.

Based on the germline V gene (reference sequence), the CDR1 and CDR2 sequences are DFQATT and SNEGSKA. The CDR3 sequence holds 16 residues, the cysteine and phenylalanine included. Of the read, only the CDR3 DNA is kept; its 48 bases are in frame from base 1. Germline trimming amounts to 1 base on V and 0 bases on J, with 8 as the count of junction bases outside the gene matches. This clonotype showed up many times. Its antigen is currently not known. No much larger clone exists at a distance of one base, and base qualities are not known. The data were also submitted as part of a second study, on T cells in Graves' hyperthyroidism and ophthalmopathy. As noted in the second study: A patient counted as having stable Graves' hyperthyroidism if no progression to ophthalmopathy occurred over 18 months of follow-up. The hyperthyroidism patients were between 18 and 65 years old and newly diagnosed, with a disease duration of less than 2 months. Any patient with an uncontrolled infection, another autoimmune disease, pregnancy or lactation was excluded. Diagnoses relied on clinical symptoms, serum thyroxine and TRAb, thyroid ultrasound and orbital computed tomography. For the first round of RT-PCR on the TCR CDR3, the HTBI primer set was used together with the Qiagen OneStep RT-PCR kit. Most expanded thyroid clonotypes (frequency above 0.001) were also detected in blood, a finding suggesting that blood repertoires may reflect thyroid immune responses. Ophthalmopathy was separated from stable hyperthyroidism by a 13 V-J signature model, with 85% to 90% sensitivity and approximately 81% specificity obtained in cross-validation and 80%/75% obtained in testing. During validation, the model predicted progression to ophthalmopathy a median of approximately 7 months ahead of onset, with around 71% sensitivity and about 72% specificity. A discovery cohort of about a hundred patients, about 44 with Graves' ophthalmopathy and 55 to 65 with stable Graves' hyperthyroidism, was used to find distinguishing TCR V-J signatures. Prospective prediction of ophthalmopathy was tested in an independent validation cohort of fewer than 20 hyperthyroidism patients and 17 patients who later progressed to ophthalmopathy. The roughly 100 discovery patients were randomly divided into training and test sets at a 7:3 ratio. In roughly six Graves' hyperthyroidism patients, the study also compared T-cell repertoires from thyroid tissue with T-cell repertoires from blood. After blood sampling, hyperthyroidism patients were treated with methimazole at a starting dose of 30 mg daily, and ophthalmopathy patients were treated with high-dose intravenous methylprednisolone. The libraries were constructed in a second round of multiplex PCR and then size-selected and purified. Paired-end sequencing of the libraries was performed with 100 bp reads on an Illumina HiSeq2000. SOAPnuke was used to process the raw data, removing reads that contained adapters or uncalled bases, had a mean Phred below 15, or lacked an exact match to the constant primer or identifier. High-quality paired reads were merged using COPE v1.2.5, and each unique nucleotide sequence was defined as a clonotype. Clonotypes were aligned to IMGT TRBV, TRBD and TRBJ reference segments using MiTCR v1.1. The analysis included only V-J combinations with a frequency above 0.0001, which together covered 98% to 99.2% of the repertoires. The TCS score was defined as F50 (clonal expansion) divided by E x V (chaos), with BLOSUM62-based TCRdist calculated between CDR3 peptides within each V-J. Welch's t-statistics and random forest reduced fewer than 600 V-J features to fewer than 15, which were used in a naive Bayes classifier (R e1071). No statistical method was used to set the sample size in advance, and investigators knew the group allocation. The paper describes TCR Vbeta CDR3 sequencing of about 140 peripheral blood samples, made up of some 40 ophthalmopathy patients, 70 to 75 hyperthyroidism patients and 17 progressor patients.

This receptor chain uses TRBV20-1 and TRBJ2-7; 8 bases in between match TRBD1. The sample consisted of peripheral blood mononuclear cells (PBMCs), taken at new diagnosis, from a patient treated with antithyroid drugs. This clonotype was sampled from a woman under 30 with Graves disease. Donor details come from another sample of the same person, matched by shared clones. The DNA sequence is TGCAGTGCTAGAGTGGACAGGGCCCCAAGCTCCTACGAGCAGTACTTC. Protein translation: CSARVDRAPSSYEQYF.